This TCR beta chain was recorded in a study of blood T cell repertoires in COVID-19. The count of this clone is one. The CDR3 spans 18 residues. Germline V lookup: CDR1 SQVTM, CDR2 ANQGSEA. With 4 bases clipped from V and 0 bases from J, the junction kept 11 bases outside the gene matches. Sequencing used immunoSEQ multiplex PCR; TCRdb keeps in-frame clones, though not all of them. Here the sample spans roughly 700,000 clones, 75% to 90% being singletons. The TCR originated in a woman between 18 and 29 years old with acute or convalescent COVID-19. The rearrangement uses TRBV29-1 and TRBJ2-6, with 8 bases fitting TRBD1. The material sequenced was peripheral blood. CDR3 amino acids: CSVGAPGQGSSGANVLTF. The CDR3 region has the DNA TGCAGCGTTGGTGCCCCCGGACAGGGTTCCTCTGGGGCCAACGTCCTGACTTTC. The full variable domain, in which reference TRBV29-1 and TRBJ2-6 provide the parts outside the CDR3, is SAVISQKPSRDICQRGTSLTIQCQVDSQVTMMFWYRQQPGQSLTLIATANQGSEATYESGFVIDKFPISRPNLTFSTLTVSNMSPEDSSIYLCSVGAPGQGSSGANVLTFGAGSRLTVL.